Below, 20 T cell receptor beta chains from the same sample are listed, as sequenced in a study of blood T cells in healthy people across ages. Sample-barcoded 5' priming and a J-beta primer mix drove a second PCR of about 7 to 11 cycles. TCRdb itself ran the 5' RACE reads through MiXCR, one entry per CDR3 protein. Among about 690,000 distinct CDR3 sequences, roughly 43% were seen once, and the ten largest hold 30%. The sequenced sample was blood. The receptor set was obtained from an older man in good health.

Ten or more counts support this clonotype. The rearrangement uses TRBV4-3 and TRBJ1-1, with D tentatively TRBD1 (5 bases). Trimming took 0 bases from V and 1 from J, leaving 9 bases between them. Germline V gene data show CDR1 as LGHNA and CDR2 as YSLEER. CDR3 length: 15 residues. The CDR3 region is CASSQDRTPNTEAFF. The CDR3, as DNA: TGCGCCAGCAGCCAAGATCGGACACCGAACACTGAAGCTTTCTTT.

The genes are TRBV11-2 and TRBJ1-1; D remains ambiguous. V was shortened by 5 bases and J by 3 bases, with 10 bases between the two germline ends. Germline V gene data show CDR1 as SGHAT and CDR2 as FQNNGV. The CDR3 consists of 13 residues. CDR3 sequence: CASSSERHTEAFF. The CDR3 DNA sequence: TGTGCCAGCAGCAGCGAACGGCACACTGAAGCTTTCTTT.

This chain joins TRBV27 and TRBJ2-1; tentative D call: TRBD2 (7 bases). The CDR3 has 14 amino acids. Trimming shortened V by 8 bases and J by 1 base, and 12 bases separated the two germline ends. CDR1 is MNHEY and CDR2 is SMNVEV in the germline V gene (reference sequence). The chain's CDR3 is CASGGAQSYNEQFF. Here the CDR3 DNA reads TGTGCCAGCGGGGGGGCCCAATCCTACAATGAGCAGTTCTTC.

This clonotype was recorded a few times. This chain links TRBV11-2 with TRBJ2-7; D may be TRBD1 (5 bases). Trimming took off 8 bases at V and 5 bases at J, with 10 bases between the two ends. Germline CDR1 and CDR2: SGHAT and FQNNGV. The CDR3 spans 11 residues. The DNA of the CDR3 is TGTGCCAGCTTACAGGTTGACGAGCAGTACTTC. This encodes CASLQVDEQYF. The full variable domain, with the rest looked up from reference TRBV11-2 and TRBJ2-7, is EAGVAQSPRYKIIEKRQSVAFWCNPISGHATLYWYQQILGQGPKLLIQFQNNGVVDDSQLPKDRFSAERLKGVDSTLKIQPAKLEDSAVYLCASLQVDEQYFGPGTRLTVT.

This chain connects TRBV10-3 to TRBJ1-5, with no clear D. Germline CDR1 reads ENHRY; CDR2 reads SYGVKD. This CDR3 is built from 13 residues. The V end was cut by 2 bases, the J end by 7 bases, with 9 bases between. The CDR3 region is CAISERVDQPQHF. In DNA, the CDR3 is TGTGCCATCAGTGAGCGGGTTGACCAGCCCCAGCATTTT.

CDR3 bases: TGCGCCAGCAGCTTGGACCCTTTCACAGATACGCAGTATTTT. Translation gives CASSLDPFTDTQYF. This chain links TRBV5-1 with TRBJ2-3, with D unresolved. The ends were cut back, 0 bases at V and 2 bases at J, with 7 bases in the middle. CDR3 length equals 14 residues. The V gene's germline CDR1 is SGHRS and CDR2 YFSETQ.

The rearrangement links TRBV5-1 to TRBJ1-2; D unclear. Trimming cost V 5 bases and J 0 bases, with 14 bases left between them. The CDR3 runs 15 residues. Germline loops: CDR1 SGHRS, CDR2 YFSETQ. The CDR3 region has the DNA TGCGCCAGCAGGGTTGGTCAGTTAACTAACTATGGCTACACCTTC. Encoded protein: CASRVGQLTNYGYTF.

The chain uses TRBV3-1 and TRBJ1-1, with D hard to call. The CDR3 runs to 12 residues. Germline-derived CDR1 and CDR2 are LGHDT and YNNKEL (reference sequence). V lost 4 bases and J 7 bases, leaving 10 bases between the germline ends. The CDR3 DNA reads TGTGCCAGCAGCCTCGCTTTTAGTGAAGCTTTCTTT. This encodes CASSLAFSEAFF.

The CDR3 DNA reads as TGTGCCAGCAGTTCCTCGGGCGCCGCGATTTATGGCTACACCTTC. Encoded protein: CASSSSGAAIYGYTF. This chain uses TRBV28 with TRBJ1-2; D unclear. Trimming removed 4 bases at V and 5 bases at J, with 17 bases between. Germline lookup yields CDR1 MDHEN and CDR2 SYDVKM. The CDR3 consists of 15 residues.

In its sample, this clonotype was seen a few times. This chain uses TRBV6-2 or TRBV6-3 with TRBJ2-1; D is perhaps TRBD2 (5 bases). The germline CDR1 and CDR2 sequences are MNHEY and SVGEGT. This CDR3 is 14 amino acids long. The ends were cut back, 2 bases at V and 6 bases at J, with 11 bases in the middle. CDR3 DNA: TGTGCCAGCAGTTACGGGAGTACGTTCAATGAGCAGTTCTTC. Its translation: CASSYGSTFNEQFF.

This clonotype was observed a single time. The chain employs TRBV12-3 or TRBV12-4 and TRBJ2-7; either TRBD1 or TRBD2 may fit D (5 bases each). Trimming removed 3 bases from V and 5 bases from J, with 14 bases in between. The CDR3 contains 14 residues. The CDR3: CASSFAGHGNEQYF. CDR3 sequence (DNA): TGTGCCAGCAGTTTCGCAGGGCACGGGAACGAGCAGTACTTC.

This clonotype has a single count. CDR3 coding DNA: TGTGCCAGCCGTCTAGCGGGAGAGGGCGAGCAGTACTTC. Translation: CASRLAGEGEQYF. The chain employs TRBV28 and TRBJ2-5; TRBD2 matches at 10 bases. TRBJ2-7 matches the DNA end more closely, so the J call is doubtful. Germline V gives CDR1 MDHEN, CDR2 SYDVKM. This CDR3 is built from 13 residues.

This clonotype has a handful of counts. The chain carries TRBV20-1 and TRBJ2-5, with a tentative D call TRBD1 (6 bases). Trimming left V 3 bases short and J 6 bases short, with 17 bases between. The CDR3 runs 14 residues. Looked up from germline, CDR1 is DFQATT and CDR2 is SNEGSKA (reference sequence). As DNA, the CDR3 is TGCAGTGCTAGTCTCGGCAGGGGCTGGCAGACCCAGTACTTC. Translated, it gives CSASLGRGWQTQYF.

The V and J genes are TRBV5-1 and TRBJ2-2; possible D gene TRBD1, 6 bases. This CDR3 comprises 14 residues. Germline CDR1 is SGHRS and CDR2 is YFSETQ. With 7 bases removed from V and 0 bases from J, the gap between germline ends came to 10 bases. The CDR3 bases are TGCGCCAGCCTCGGACAGCCGAACACCGGGGAGCTGTTTTTT. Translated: CASLGQPNTGELFF.

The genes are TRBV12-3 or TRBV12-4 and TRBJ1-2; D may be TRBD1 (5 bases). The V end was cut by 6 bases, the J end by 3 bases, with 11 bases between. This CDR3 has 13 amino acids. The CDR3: CASSPDTYYGYTF. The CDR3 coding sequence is TGTGCCAGCAGCCCGGACACCTACTATGGCTACACCTTC.

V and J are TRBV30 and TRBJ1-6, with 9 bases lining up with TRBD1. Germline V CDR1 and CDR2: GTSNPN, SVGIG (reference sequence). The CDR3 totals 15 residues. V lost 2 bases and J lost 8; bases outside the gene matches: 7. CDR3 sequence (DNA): TGTGCCTGGAGTCCTAAGGACAGGGGATATTCACCCCTCCACTTT. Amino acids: CAWSPKDRGYSPLHF. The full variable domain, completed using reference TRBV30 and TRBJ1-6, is SQTIHQWPATLVQPVGSPLSLECTVEGTSNPNLYWYRQAAGRGLQLLFYSVGIGQISSEVPQNLSASRPQDRQFILSSKKLLLSDSGFYLCAWSPKDRGYSPLHFGNGTRLTVT.

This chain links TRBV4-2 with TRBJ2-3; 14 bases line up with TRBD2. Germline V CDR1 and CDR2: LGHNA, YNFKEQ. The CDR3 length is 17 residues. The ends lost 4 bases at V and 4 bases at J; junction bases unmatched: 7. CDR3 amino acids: CASSRSTSGRAPDTQYF. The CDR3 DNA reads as TGTGCCAGCAGCCGGTCGACTAGCGGGAGGGCCCCAGATACGCAGTATTTT.

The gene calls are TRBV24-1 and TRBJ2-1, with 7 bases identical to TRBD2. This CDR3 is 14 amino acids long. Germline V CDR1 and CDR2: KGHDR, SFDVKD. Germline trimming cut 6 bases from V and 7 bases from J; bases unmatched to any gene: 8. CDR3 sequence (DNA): TGTGCCACCAGTTCAACGGGAGGTAAGAATGAGCAGTTCTTC. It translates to CATSSTGGKNEQFF.

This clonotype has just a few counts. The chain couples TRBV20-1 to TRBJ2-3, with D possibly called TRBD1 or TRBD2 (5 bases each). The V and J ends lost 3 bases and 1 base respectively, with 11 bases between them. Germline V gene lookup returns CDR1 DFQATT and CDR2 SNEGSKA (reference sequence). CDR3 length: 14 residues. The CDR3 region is CSASGKGRTDTQYF. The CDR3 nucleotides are TGCAGTGCTAGCGGGAAGGGGCGCACAGATACGCAGTATTTT.

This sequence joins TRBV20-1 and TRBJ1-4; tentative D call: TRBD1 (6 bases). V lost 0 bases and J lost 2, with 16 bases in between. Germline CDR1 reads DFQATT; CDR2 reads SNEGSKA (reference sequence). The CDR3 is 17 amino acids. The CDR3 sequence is CSARDIAGQGTNEKLFF. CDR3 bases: TGCAGTGCTAGAGATATAGCAGGCCAGGGGACTAATGAAAAACTGTTTTTT.